This paragraph covers one TCR beta chain sequence. Its specificity is unknown. These data belong to a study of cytomegalovirus exposure and HLA in healthy donors. General study results and limits: Later, an analysis showed that TCR beta chains associated with HLA were more clonally expanded than others that were equally common.

The CDR3 sequence is 15 residues long. The germline CDR1 and CDR2 sequences are MNHEY and SVGAGI. With 6 bases clipped from V and 4 bases from J, the junction kept 10 bases outside the gene matches. PCR involved 60 Vbeta and 13 Jbeta primers. TCRdb's table, derived via immunoSEQ multiplex PCR, lists solely in-frame clones and lacks some. The sample has 65,000 to 100,000 clones, almost 80% seen once. V usage is TRBV6-5 and J usage is TRBJ1-2; 8 bases agree with TRBD1. This clonotype was obtained from a female donor in good health and CMV-seronegative. The sequenced sample was PBMCs. DNA of the CDR3: TGTGCCAGCAGGCCCACCTTGACAGGGGCCTATGGCTACACCTTC. This sequence encodes CASRPTLTGAYGYTF.